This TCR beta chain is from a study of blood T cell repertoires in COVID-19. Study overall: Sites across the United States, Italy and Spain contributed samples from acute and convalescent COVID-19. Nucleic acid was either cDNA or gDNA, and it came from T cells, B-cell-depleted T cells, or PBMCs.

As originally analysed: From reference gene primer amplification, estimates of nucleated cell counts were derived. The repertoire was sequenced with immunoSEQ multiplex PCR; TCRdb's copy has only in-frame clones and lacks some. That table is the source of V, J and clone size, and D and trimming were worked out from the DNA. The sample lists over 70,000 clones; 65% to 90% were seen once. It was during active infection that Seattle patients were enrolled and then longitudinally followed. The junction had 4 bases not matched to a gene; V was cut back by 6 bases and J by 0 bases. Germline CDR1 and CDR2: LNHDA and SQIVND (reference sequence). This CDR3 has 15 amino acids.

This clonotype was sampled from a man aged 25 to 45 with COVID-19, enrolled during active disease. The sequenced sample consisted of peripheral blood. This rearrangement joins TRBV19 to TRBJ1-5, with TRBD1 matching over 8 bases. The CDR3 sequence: CASRTTGDSNQPQHF. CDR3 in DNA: TGTGCCAGTAGGACGACAGGGGATAGCAATCAGCCCCAGCATTTT.